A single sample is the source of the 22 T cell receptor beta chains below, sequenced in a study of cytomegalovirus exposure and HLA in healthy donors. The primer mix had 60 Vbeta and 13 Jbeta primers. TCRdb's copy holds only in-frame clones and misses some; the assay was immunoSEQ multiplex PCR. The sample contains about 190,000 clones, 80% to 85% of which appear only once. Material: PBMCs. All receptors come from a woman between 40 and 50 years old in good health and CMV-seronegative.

CDR3 bases: TGCAGCGTTGAGGAATCCAGGGCAAGCTCCTATAATTCACCCCTCCACTTT. It is translated as CSVEESRASSYNSPLHF. J is TRBJ1-6 and V is TRBV29-1; D possibly corresponds to TRBD1 (5 bases). This CDR3 has 17 amino acids. The germline gives CDR1 SQVTM, CDR2 ANQGSEA. Trimming pared 3 bases from V and 0 bases from J, leaving 15 bases between. The whole variable domain, filled in from reference TRBV29-1 and TRBJ1-6, reads SAVISQKPSRDICQRGTSLTIQCQVDSQVTMMFWYRQQPGQSLTLIATANQGSEATYESGFVIDKFPISRPNLTFSTLTVSNMSPEDSSIYLCSVEESRASSYNSPLHFGNGTRLTVT.

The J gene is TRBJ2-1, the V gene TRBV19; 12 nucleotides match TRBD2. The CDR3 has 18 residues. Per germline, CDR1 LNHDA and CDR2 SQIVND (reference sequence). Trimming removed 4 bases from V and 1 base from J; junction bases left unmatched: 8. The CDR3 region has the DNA TGTGCCAGTAGTAAAAGGACTAGCGGGACTGTTTCCTACAATGAGCAGTTCTTC. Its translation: CASSKRTSGTVSYNEQFF.

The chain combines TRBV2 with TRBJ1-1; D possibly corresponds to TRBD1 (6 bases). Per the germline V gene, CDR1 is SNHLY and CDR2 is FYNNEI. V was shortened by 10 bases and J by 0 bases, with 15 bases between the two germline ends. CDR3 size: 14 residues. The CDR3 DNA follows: TGTGCCACCAGGGAAGGGGACATGAACACTGAAGCTTTCTTT. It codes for CATREGDMNTEAFF.

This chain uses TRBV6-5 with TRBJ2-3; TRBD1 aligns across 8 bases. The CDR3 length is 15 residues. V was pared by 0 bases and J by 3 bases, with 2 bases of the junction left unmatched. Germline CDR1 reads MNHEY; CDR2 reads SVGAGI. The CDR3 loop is CASSYSGQGTDTQYF. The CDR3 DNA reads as TGTGCCAGCAGTTACTCAGGACAGGGTACAGATACGCAGTATTTT.

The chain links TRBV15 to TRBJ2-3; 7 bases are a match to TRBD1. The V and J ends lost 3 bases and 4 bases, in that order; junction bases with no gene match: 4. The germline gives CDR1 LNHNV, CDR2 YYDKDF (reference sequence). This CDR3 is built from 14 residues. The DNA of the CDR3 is TGTGCCACCAGCAGGGGGCAGGGGGCAGATACGCAGTATTTT. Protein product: CATSRGQGADTQYF. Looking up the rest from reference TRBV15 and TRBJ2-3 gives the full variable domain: DAMVIQNPRYQVTQFGKPVTLSCSQTLNHNVMYWYQQKSSQAPKLLFHYYDKDFNNEADTPDNFQSRRPNTSFCFLDIRSPGLGDTAMYLCATSRGQGADTQYFGPGTRLTVL.

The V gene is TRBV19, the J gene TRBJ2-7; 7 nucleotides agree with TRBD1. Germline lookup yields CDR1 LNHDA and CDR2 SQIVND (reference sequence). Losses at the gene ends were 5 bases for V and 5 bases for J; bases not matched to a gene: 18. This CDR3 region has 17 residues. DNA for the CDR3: TGTGCCAGTAGTCCCTACCCCCGAGGGGGCGCGATGGACGAGCAGTACGTC. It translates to CASSPYPRGGAMDEQYV.

The CDR3 reads CASSDGGGSSGNTIYF. The CDR3 bases are TGCGCCAGCAGTGATGGTGGCGGCTCCTCTGGAAACACCATATATTTT. This chain links TRBV5-1 with TRBJ1-3; no clear D. CDR3 length equals 16 residues. Germline loops: CDR1 SGHRS, CDR2 YFSETQ. V lost 5 bases to trimming and J lost 0 bases, with 15 bases between them.

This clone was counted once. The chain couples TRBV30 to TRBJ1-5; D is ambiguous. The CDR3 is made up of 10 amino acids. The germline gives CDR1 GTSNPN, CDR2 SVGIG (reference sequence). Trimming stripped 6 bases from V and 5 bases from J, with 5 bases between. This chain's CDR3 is CACCDQPQHF. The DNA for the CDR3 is TGTGCCTGCTGTGATCAGCCCCAGCATTTT.

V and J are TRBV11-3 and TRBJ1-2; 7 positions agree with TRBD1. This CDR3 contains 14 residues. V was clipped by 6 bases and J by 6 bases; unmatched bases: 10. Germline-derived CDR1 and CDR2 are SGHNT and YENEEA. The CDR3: CASSRRRGGDGYTF. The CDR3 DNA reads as TGTGCCAGCAGTAGACGAAGAGGGGGCGATGGCTACACCTTC.

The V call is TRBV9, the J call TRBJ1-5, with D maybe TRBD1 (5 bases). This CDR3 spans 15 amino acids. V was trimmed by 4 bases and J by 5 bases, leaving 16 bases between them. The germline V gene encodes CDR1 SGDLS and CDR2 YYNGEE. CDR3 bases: TGTGCCAGCAGCCCCTCTAGTGGGGGGGATCAGCCCCAGCATTTT. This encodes CASSPSSGGDQPQHF.

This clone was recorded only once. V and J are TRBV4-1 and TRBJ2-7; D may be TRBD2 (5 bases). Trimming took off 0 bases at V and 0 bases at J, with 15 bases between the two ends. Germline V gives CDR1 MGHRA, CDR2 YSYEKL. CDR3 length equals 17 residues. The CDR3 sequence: CASSQDRSGISSYEQYF. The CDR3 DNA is TGCGCCAGCAGCCAAGATCGAAGCGGCATTAGCTCCTACGAGCAGTACTTC.

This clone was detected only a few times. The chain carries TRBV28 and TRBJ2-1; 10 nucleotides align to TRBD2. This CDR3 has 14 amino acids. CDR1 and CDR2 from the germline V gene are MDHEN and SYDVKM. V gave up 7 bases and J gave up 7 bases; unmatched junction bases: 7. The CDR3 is CASNKLAGNNEQFF. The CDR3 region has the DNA TGTGCCAGCAATAAACTAGCGGGGAATAATGAGCAGTTCTTC.

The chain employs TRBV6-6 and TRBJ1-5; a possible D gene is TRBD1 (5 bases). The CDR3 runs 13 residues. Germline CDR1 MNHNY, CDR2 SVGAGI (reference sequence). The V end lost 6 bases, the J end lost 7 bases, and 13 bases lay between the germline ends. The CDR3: CASRGGLYQPQHF. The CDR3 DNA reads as TGTGCCAGCAGGGGGGGGTTATACCAGCCCCAGCATTTT.

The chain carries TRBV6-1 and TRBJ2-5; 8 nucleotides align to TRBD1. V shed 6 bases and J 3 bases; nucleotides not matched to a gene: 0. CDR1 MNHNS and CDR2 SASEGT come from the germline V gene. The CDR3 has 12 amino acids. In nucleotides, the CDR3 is TGTGCCAGCAGACAGGGGGAAGAGACCCAGTACTTC. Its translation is CASRQGEETQYF.

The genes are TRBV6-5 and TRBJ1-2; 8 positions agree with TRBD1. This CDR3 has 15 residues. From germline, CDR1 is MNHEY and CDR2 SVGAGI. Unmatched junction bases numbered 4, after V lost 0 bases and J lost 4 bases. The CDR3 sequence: CASSYSIQGVYGYTF. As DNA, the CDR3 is TGTGCCAGCAGTTACTCGATACAGGGGGTCTATGGCTACACCTTC.

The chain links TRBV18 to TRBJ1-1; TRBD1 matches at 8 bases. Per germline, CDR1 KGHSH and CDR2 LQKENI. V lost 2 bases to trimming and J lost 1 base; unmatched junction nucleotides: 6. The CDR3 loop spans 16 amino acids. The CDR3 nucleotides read TGTGCCAGCTCACCAGGCACAGGGGGAACGAACACTGAAGCTTTCTTT. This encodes CASSPGTGGTNTEAFF.

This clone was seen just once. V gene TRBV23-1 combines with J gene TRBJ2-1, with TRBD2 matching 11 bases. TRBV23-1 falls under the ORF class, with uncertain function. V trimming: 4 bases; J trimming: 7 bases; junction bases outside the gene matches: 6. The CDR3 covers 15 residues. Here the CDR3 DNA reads TGCGCCAGCAGTCCCACTAGCGGGAGACGGAATGAGCAGTTCTTC. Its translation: CASSPTSGRRNEQFF.

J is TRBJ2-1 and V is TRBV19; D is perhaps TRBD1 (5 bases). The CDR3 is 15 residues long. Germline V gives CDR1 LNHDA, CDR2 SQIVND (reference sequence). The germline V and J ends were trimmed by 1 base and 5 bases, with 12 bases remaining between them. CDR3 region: CASSIAPGFDNEQFF. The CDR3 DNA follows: TGTGCCAGTAGTATAGCTCCAGGGTTCGACAATGAGCAGTTCTTC.

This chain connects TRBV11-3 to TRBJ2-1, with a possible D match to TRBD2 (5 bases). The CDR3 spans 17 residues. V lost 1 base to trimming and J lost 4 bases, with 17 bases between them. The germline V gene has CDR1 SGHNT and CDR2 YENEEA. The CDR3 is CASSLGLRPPPYNEQFF. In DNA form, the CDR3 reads TGTGCCAGCAGCTTAGGACTACGACCTCCGCCTTACAATGAGCAGTTCTTC.

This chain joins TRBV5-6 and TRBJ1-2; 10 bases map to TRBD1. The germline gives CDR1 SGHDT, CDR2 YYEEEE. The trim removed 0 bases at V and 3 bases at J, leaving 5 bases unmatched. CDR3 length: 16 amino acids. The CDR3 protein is CASSLGGQGSDYGYTF. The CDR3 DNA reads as TGTGCCAGCAGCTTGGGGGGACAGGGGAGTGACTATGGCTACACCTTC.

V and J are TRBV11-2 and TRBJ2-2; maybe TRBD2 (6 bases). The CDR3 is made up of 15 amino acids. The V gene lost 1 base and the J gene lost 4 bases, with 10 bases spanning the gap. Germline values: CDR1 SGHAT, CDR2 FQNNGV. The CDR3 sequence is CASSLVGGSTGELFF. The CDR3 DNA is TGTGCCAGCAGCTTAGTTGGAGGGAGCACCGGGGAGCTGTTTTTT.

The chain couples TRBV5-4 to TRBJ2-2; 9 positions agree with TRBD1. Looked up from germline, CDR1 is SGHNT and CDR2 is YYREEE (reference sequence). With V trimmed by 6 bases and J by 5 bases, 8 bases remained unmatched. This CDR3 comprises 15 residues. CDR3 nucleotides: TGTGCCAGCAATCTGTACAGGGGGCGGACCGGGGAGCTGTTTTTT. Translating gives CASNLYRGRTGELFF.